This T cell receptor beta chain was retrieved from a study of blood T cell repertoires in COVID-19. The overall study: COVID-19 samples, acute and convalescent, were from the United States, Italy and Spain. Sample material is recorded as cDNA or gDNA derived from T cells, B-cell-depleted T cells, or PBMCs.

The length of the CDR3 is 13 residues. Germline values: CDR1 MNHEY, CDR2 SVGAGI. Trimming removed 6 bases from V and 4 bases from J, with 10 bases in between. Participant-given clinical history determined each cohort assignment. Per the original methods: Reference gene primer amplification in the assay estimated nucleated cell counts. This table comes from immunoSEQ multiplex PCR, and its TCRdb copy is limited to in-frame clones, with some not included. The V and J calls and clone size were taken over from that table, and D and trimming were inferred from the DNA. The repertoire includes about 300,000 clones, roughly nine tenths of them detected once, and under 3% sits in the top ten. This clone showed up just a few times.

The clonotype was recovered from a woman aged 45-59 years who had been exposed to COVID-19. The specimen was PBMCs or T cells enriched from blood (not recorded which). This sequence joins TRBV6-5 and TRBJ1-5; D remains ambiguous. CDR3 sequence: CASRVKQNQPQHF. The CDR3 DNA is TGTGCCAGCAGAGTAAAACAGAATCAGCCCCAGCATTTT.